The TCR beta chain under discussion was sequenced for a study of T-cell memory formation after mild COVID-19 (dated by TCRdb to the early 2020s). In the study overall: TCR sequence clusters from the two donors were found to be largely donor specific. T-cell clones expanding and contracting after mild COVID-19 in a couple of donors were tracked by longitudinal TCRalpha and TCRbeta repertoire sequencing. Two young, previously healthy adult volunteers, one female and one male, were included in the cohort. Broader findings and caveats from the paper: The study covered only a couple of mild cases, and larger cohorts including severe cases with pre-infection samples were considered necessary. From day 15 to 85, contracting clones showed balanced CD4/CD8 phenotypes, whereas a second wave of clones that expanded from day 15 to 37 leaned towards CD4+. Contracting CD4+ clones turned up mainly in the CM and EM memory subsets, whereas EMRA was where CD8+ clones were enriched. The second-wave clones that peaked on day 37 were not confirmed to be SARS-CoV-2 specific. The detection of some responding clones in pre-infection memory suggests that pre-existing cross-reactive memory T cells joined the SARS-CoV-2 response.

CDR1 is given as SGHDT and CDR2 as YYEEEE, both from the germline V gene. At the junction V is shortened by 0 bases and J by 5 bases, with 6 bases in between. The CDR3 runs 13 amino acids, cysteine and phenylalanine included. CDR3 DNA is the only sequence kept; it has 39 bases, read in frame from the first base. Ficoll-Paque density gradient centrifugation was the method used to isolate PBMCs. Sequencing relied on an Illumina NovaSeq 6000. Using 5'RACE with constant-segment primers, TCRalpha and TCRbeta cDNA libraries were constructed, with sample barcodes and unique molecular identifiers added in the process. RNA was extracted from every sample with Trizol reagent. The libraries were amplified in two PCR steps, and the second step added a second sample barcode and Illumina TruSeq adapters. The libraries were sequenced on an Illumina NovaSeq using 2 x 150 bp paired-end reads. In the original analysis: With migec v1.2.7, reads were demultiplexed and then collapsed into UMI-guided consensus sequences. Using mixcr v2.1.11, the UMI consensuses were aligned to TRA and TRB V and J templates and assembled into clonotypes. A clonotype was counted as expanded or contracted only if both edgeR and NoisET called the change significant, with noise models trained on biological replicates. For edgeR calls, the cutoffs were a false discovery rate-adjusted p below 0.01 and a log2 fold-change threshold of 1. PCA with hierarchical clustering of max-normalized trajectories of the 1000 most abundant clonotypes was used as exploratory dynamics analysis. Separately sequenced CD4+ and CD8+ repertoires were used to assign a CD4 or CD8 phenotype to each responding clone. TCRdb ran its own pipeline on the public reads, namely fastp trimming at Q25 and MiXCR clone calling, and kept in-frame beta chains. Rows merge per CDR3 protein into single entries with the most common DNA and genes. In this record, the V and J calls reflect TCRdb's handling and not the investigators' own analysis. Within this sample are about 470,000 distinct CDR3 sequences, with around a quarter of them counted one time only. The top ten clonotypes cover around 13% of the sample.

For this clonotype: There is no known antigen for this receptor. There are no base qualities to consult, and no much larger clone falls within one base.

The receptor chain draws on TRBV5-6 and TRBJ2-1, with no reliable assignment of the D segment. The origin of this receptor is an adult woman who had mild COVID-19 (a few samples of this study predate the infection). The sample titles of this study are shuffled in the database, so cell type and time point are left out; the donor was told from shared clones. Sequencing used PBMCs or a T cell subset sorted from them (not recorded which). This receptor carries the CDR3 CASSLERNNEQFF. The sequence in DNA is TGTGCCAGCAGCTTGGAACGGAACAATGAGCAGTTCTTC.